This entry describes one T cell receptor beta chain. The antigen remains unidentified. Time point of the sample: newly diagnosed GD, antithyroid drugs for less than 3 months. From RNA extracted from PBMCs, the TCR library was made. Investigators prepared the TCR beta libraries by applying iRepertoire HTBI primers and Arm-PCR of CDR3 regions. MiXCR, applied by TCRdb to the multiplex PCR reads, yields one record per CDR3 protein. The sample includes around 320,000 distinct CDR3 sequences, roughly 17% seen only once; the top ten take about 32%. This sample was included in a study of regulatory T cells in long-lasting Graves disease. Points from the study as a whole: Among samples with persistent disease, TRBV28, TRBJ1-2 and TRBJ2-5 were favored. Clonotypes that were public and shared totalled approximately 3,000 in persistent patients versus roughly 1,000 in new patients.

The germline CDR1 and CDR2 sequences are SQVTM and ANQGSEA. V lost 7 bases, J lost 1 base, and 10 bases stayed unmatched. CDR3 length: 15 amino acids. This sample also appeared in a second study, on T cells in Graves' hyperthyroidism and ophthalmopathy.

Sequencing was performed on peripheral blood mononuclear cells (PBMCs), taken at new diagnosis, from a patient treated with antithyroid drugs. The origin of this receptor is a man in his forties with Graves disease. The rearrangement joins TRBV29-1 to TRBJ2-5; 9 bases match TRBD2. CDR3 nucleotides: TGCAGCGGAACGACCGGGACTAGCTCCCAAGAGACCCAGTACTTC. Translation gives CSGTTGTSSQETQYF.